The 24 T cell receptor beta chains in this list originate from one sample, sequenced in a study of CXCR4 blockade with PD-1 therapy in pancreatic cancer. Repertoires were generated with immunoSEQ multiplex PCR, while TCRdb's copy carries only in-frame clones and drops some. Here the sample spans under 4,000 clones, approximately 50% being singletons. Specimen: tumor tissue. These receptors all stem from a human donor with pancreatic ductal adenocarcinoma.

There are a few counts of this clone. The chain recombines TRBV6-8 with TRBJ1-3, with D maybe TRBD1 (6 bases). V lost 5 bases, J lost 4 bases, and 12 bases lay in between. Germline CDR1 MNHGY, CDR2 SAAAGT. There are 14 residues in the CDR3. The CDR3 DNA reads as TGTGCCAGCAGTCGGGGACAACTCGGAAACACCATATATTTT. Its protein product is CASSRGQLGNTIYF.

By frequency in the sample, this clone is medium-sized. The chain has TRBV11-3 and TRBJ1-4, with D maybe TRBD1 (5 bases). The CDR3 length is 16 residues. Trimming stripped 6 bases from V and 7 bases from J, with 21 bases between. Germline lookup yields CDR1 SGHNT and CDR2 YENEEA. CDR3 protein: CASRVGTGQGSEKLFF. The CDR3 bases are TGTGCCAGCAGAGTGGGTACGGGGCAGGGAAGTGAAAAACTGTTTTTT. Based on the CDR3 plus reference TRBV11-3 and TRBJ1-4, the full variable domain is EAGVVQSPRYKIIEKKQPVAFWCNPISGHNTLYWYLQNLGQGPELLIRYENEEAVDDSQLPKDRFSAERLKGVDSTLKIQPAELGDSAVYLCASRVGTGQGSEKLFFGSGTQLSVL.

V and J are TRBV18 and TRBJ2-3; 7 bases are shared with TRBD1. CDR1 KGHSH and CDR2 LQKENI come from the germline V gene. This CDR3 has 16 residues. The trim removed 3 bases at V and 1 base at J, leaving 7 bases unmatched. The CDR3 DNA reads as TGTGCCAGCTCACCCCCCACAGGGGCCGGCACAGATACGCAGTATTTT. Protein product: CASSPPTGAGTDTQYF.

The chain couples TRBV28 to TRBJ2-5; 8 bases are a match to TRBD1. CDR3 size: 14 residues. Trimming cost V 3 bases and J 4 bases; bases outside gene matches: 4. Germline CDR1 is MDHEN and CDR2 is SYDVKM. The DNA for the CDR3 is TGTGCCAGCAGTTTCCAAGACAGGGGAGAGACCCAGTACTTC. Translated, it gives CASSFQDRGETQYF.

V gene TRBV7-2 combines with J gene TRBJ2-7; 10 bases align to TRBD1. V lost 3 bases to trimming and J lost 1 base; unmatched junction nucleotides: 3. Germline CDR1 reads SGHTA; CDR2 reads FQGNSA. The CDR3 contains 15 residues. CDR3 region: CASSFGTGVSYEQYF. In nucleotides, the CDR3 is TGTGCCAGCAGCTTCGGGACAGGGGTGTCCTACGAGCAGTACTTC.

The chain carries TRBV29-1 and TRBJ1-1, with D possibly being TRBD1 (5 bases). Looked up from germline, CDR1 is SQVTM and CDR2 is ANQGSEA. CDR3 size: 12 residues. Between the trimmed V and J ends, which lost 2 bases and 7 bases, there was a span of 11 bases. Here the CDR3 DNA reads TGCAGCGTTGAACGACAGTTCGGTGAAGCTTTCTTT. Amino acid sequence: CSVERQFGEAFF.

The chain recombines TRBV29-1 with TRBJ1-1; no clear D. CDR1 and CDR2 (germline): SQVTM, ANQGSEA. The CDR3 contains 13 residues. Trimming stripped 7 bases from V and 0 bases from J, with 12 bases between. The CDR3 nucleotides read TGCAGCGCCCGCGGGCAGGTGAACACTGAAGCTTTCTTT. Encoded protein: CSARGQVNTEAFF.

The chain combines TRBV9 with TRBJ2-7; D is possibly TRBD1 (6 bases). Germline assignment: CDR1 SGDLS and CDR2 YYNGEE. This CDR3 has 14 residues. Trimming left V 0 bases short and J 6 bases short, with 13 bases between. The CDR3 loop is CASSVGSTGTEQYF. The CDR3 coding sequence is TGTGCCAGCAGCGTAGGTTCCACAGGGACCGAGCAGTACTTC.

This sequence joins TRBV10-2 and TRBJ2-2; possible D gene TRBD2, 6 bases. This CDR3 is built from 12 residues. Germline CDR1 is WSHSY and CDR2 is SAAADI. Trimming removed 3 bases at V and 11 bases at J, with 10 bases between. CDR3 DNA sequence: TGCGCCAGCAGTGATAACGCGGGAGAGCTGTTTTTT. Translated: CASSDNAGELFF.

The chain carries TRBV25-1 and TRBJ2-1; D is undetermined. V was trimmed by 5 bases and J by 4 bases, leaving 6 bases between them. Germline V gives CDR1 MGHDK, CDR2 SYGVNS. There are 12 residues in the CDR3. CDR3 nucleotide sequence: TGTGCCAGCAGTTGGGGATACAATGAGCAGTTCTTC. Translation gives CASSWGYNEQFF.

This clone was counted a few times. The rearrangement links TRBV9 to TRBJ2-2, with D perhaps matching TRBD1 (6 bases). The V and J ends lost 4 bases and 1 base respectively, with 11 bases between them. This CDR3 comprises 15 residues. CDR1 and CDR2 from the germline V gene are SGDLS and YYNGEE. CDR3: CASSTQQGNTGELFF. In nucleotides, the CDR3 is TGTGCCAGCAGCACTCAACAGGGGAACACCGGGGAGCTGTTTTTT.

The V gene is TRBV5-1, the J gene TRBJ2-1, with D possibly matching TRBD1 (5 bases). The CDR3 runs to 14 residues. Per germline, CDR1 SGHRS and CDR2 YFSETQ. Trimming took 2 bases from V and 4 from J, leaving 10 bases between them. The CDR3 sequence: CASSLQEYYNEQFF. CDR3 in DNA: TGCGCCAGCAGCTTACAGGAGTATTACAATGAGCAGTTCTTC.

A word on this clone: Read data end 1 residue before the CDR3 end; the end is taken from the germline J gene. This sequence joins TRBV6-1 and TRBJ2-7, with no clear D. Trimming cost V 0 bases and J 6 bases, with 6 bases left between them. Germline V gene sequence: CDR1 MNHNS, CDR2 SASEGT. The CDR3 runs to 12 residues. CDR3 bases read: TGTGCCAGCAGTGAAGCGCTTGGCGAGCAGTAC. Translation: CASSEALGEQY. The whole CDR3 reads CASSEALGEQYF.

The gene calls are TRBV19 and TRBJ2-1, with a possible D match to TRBD1 (7 bases). Germline lookup yields CDR1 LNHDA and CDR2 SQIVND (reference sequence). Between the trimmed V and J ends, which lost 3 bases and 12 bases, there was a span of 18 bases. CDR3 length equals 14 residues. CDR3 in amino acids: CASSIGRGDLGQFF. In DNA, the CDR3 is TGTGCCAGTAGTATCGGCAGGGGGGACTTGGGGCAGTTCTTC.

This clone counts as medium-sized. The chain links TRBV1 to TRBJ2-5; the DNA was not used to check the table's D call, TRBD1. TRBV1 is labeled a pseudogene. The CDR3 extends over 13 amino acids. The CDR3 reads CASSHQGEETQYF. In DNA form, the CDR3 reads TGCGCCAGCAGCCATCAGGGGGAGGAGACCCAGTACTTC.

The gene calls are TRBV18 and TRBJ2-3, with 10 bases fitting TRBD1. The CDR3 is made up of 16 amino acids. V lost 2 bases and J lost 0; bases outside the gene matches: 2. Germline loops: CDR1 KGHSH, CDR2 LQKENI. The CDR3 spells CASSPGQGGSTDTQYF. The CDR3 DNA follows: TGTGCCAGCTCACCAGGACAGGGGGGAAGCACAGATACGCAGTATTTT. Complete variable domain (other parts from reference TRBV18 and TRBJ2-3): NAGVMQNPRHLVRRRGQEARLRCSPMKGHSHVYWYRQLPEEGLKFMVYLQKENIIDESGMPKERFSAEFPKEGPSILRIQQVVRGDSAAYFCASSPGQGGSTDTQYFGPGTRLTVL.

The V and J genes are TRBV19 and TRBJ2-3, with D perhaps matching TRBD2 (6 bases). Trimming shortened V by 7 bases and J by 3 bases, and 11 bases separated the two germline ends. Germline CDR1 reads LNHDA; CDR2 reads SQIVND (reference sequence). This CDR3 is built from 13 residues. CDR3 protein: CASNLGGTDTQYF. CDR3 sequence (DNA): TGTGCCAGTAACCTCGGAGGGACAGATACGCAGTATTTT.

The gene calls are TRBV5-1 and TRBJ2-3; D may correspond to TRBD1 or TRBD2 (5 bases each). V lost 0 bases to trimming and J lost 6 bases, with 14 bases between them. The CDR3 contains 15 residues. CDR1 is SGHRS and CDR2 is YFSETQ in the germline V gene. The DNA of the CDR3 is TGCGCCAGCAGCTTGGAATACGGAGAGGGGGATACGCAGTATTTT. Amino acid sequence: CASSLEYGEGDTQYF.

This sequence joins TRBV18 and TRBJ2-1; TRBD1 matches 7 bases. J was trimmed by 3 bases and V by 4 bases; bases with no gene match: 12. The length of the CDR3 is 17 residues. Germline V lookup: CDR1 KGHSH, CDR2 LQKENI. The CDR3 DNA sequence: TGTGCCAGCTCACAAAGGACAGGAGGAAACATCTACAATGAGCAGTTCTTC. Protein: CASSQRTGGNIYNEQFF.

The rearrangement uses TRBV19 and TRBJ2-1, with D possibly TRBD2 on 5 matching bases. Germline lookup yields CDR1 LNHDA and CDR2 SQIVND (reference sequence). This CDR3 is built from 12 residues. Between the trimmed V and J ends, which lost 5 bases and 7 bases, there was a span of 9 bases. CDR3 coding DNA: TGTGCCAGTAGTTCTCGCGGGAATGAGCAGTTCTTC. Amino acids: CASSSRGNEQFF.

This rearrangement joins TRBV14 to TRBJ2-7, with 7 bases that match TRBD2. J lost 3 bases, V lost 4 bases, and 9 bases had no gene match. CDR3 length: 15 amino acids. CDR1 is SGHDN, CDR2 FVKESK, per germline. CDR3 loop: CASSRGRVGFYEQYF. The CDR3 region has the DNA TGTGCCAGCAGCCGGGGGAGGGTAGGCTTCTACGAGCAGTACTTC.

This chain links TRBV29-1 with TRBJ2-2; perhaps TRBD2 as D (5 bases). Germline V CDR1 and CDR2: SQVTM, ANQGSEA. The CDR3 is 13 residues long. V dropped 7 bases and J dropped 5 bases, with 14 bases sitting between them. As DNA, the CDR3 is TGCAGCGCTGAGCGGCCGGAAACCGGGGAGCTGTTTTTT. It codes for CSAERPETGELFF.

Sample share makes this clone hyperexpanded (1% or more). The V and J genes are TRBV30 and TRBJ2-7; TRBD2 is a possible D gene (5 bases). Between the trimmed V and J ends, which lost 1 base and 12 bases, there was a span of 16 bases. The CDR3 runs to 12 residues. The germline V gene encodes CDR1 GTSNPN and CDR2 SVGIG (reference sequence). Here the CDR3 reads CAWSGEEGLLYF. The CDR3 DNA reads as TGTGCCTGGAGTGGGGAAGAAGGACTCTTGTACTTC.

The chain is built from TRBV29-1 and TRBJ1-1; D is uncertain. Trimming removed 5 bases from V and 0 bases from J, with 7 bases in between. The CDR3 has 12 residues. The germline gives CDR1 SQVTM, CDR2 ANQGSEA. CDR3 bases: TGCAGCGTTAGGGTCTTGAACACTGAAGCTTTCTTT. It translates to CSVRVLNTEAFF.